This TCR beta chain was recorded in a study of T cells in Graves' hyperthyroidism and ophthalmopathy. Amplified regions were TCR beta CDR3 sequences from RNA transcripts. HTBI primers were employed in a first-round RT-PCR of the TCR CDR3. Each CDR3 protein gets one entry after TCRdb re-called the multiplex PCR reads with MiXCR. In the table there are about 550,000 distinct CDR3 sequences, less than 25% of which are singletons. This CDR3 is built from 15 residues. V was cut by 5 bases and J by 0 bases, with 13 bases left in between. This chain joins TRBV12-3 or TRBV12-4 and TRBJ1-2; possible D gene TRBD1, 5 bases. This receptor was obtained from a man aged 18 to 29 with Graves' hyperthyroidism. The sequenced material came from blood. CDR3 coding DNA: TGTGCCAGCAGTGATAGTAGGGGACCTAACTATGGCTACACCTTC. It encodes CASSDSRGPNYGYTF.